The sequence of this T cell receptor (beta chain) was determined in a study of T cell responses to AZD1222 COVID-19 vaccine. Points from the study as a whole: Targeting of unmutated variant regions was reportedly seen in nearly half of spike-specific TCRs. Rises in breadth and depth of Spike-specific TCRs came after two AZD1222 doses. Most donors were white British, females outnumbered males, and clonal diversity was possibly underestimated.

With respect to this clone: Its antigen is unknown.

The method was immunoSEQ multiplex PCR; TCRdb's version includes in-frame clones alone and lacks a portion of them. The repertoire holds some 130,000 clones, with 70% to 90% as singletons. The CDR3 covers 13 residues. CDR1 is SGHRS and CDR2 is YFSETQ in the germline V gene. V gave up 5 bases and J gave up 0 bases, with 8 bases separating them. The V and J genes are TRBV5-1 and TRBJ1-1; D remains unclear. The sequencing used peripheral blood, collected on day 0 of AZD1222 vaccination. This TCR came from an adult in good health. The CDR3 DNA reads TGCGCCAGCAGGGAGCAGTTGAACACTGAAGCTTTCTTT. It is translated as CASREQLNTEAFF.